Sequencing of this TCR beta chain was carried out in a study of OX40 agonist ivuxolimab in advanced cancers. Study summary: Antecedent anti-PD-1, anti-PD-L1 or anti-CTLA-4 therapy was permissible, with 30% to 50% having received some.

This clone was detected only a few times. Germline CDR1 is SNHLY and CDR2 is FYNNEI. Trimming left V 7 bases short and J 1 base short, with 4 bases between. The CDR3 consists of 11 residues. Measured with immunoSEQ multiplex PCR; TCRdb has only the in-frame clones, and not every one. This table holds about 36,000 clones, approximately 80% found once. The rearrangement links TRBV2 to TRBJ1-1; D remains unclear. The material sequenced was CD4+ or CD8+ T cells sorted from blood, taken in a trial of the OX40 agonist ivuxolimab. The TCR comes from an adult with an advanced solid tumor such as melanoma, head and neck, liver or kidney cancer. CDR3 protein: CASTGNTEAFF. The CDR3 DNA reads as TGTGCCAGCACAGGGAACACTGAAGCTTTCTTT.